This T cell receptor beta chain emerged from a study of cytotoxic CD8 clonotypes in ibrutinib-treated CLL. Sequencing was performed with immunoSEQ multiplex PCR; in TCRdb, only in-frame clones are kept and a portion is missing. The sample has around 21,000 clones, 70% to 80% seen once. In germline, CDR1 is SGHAT, CDR2 FQDESV (reference sequence). Trimming stripped 3 bases from V and 6 bases from J, with 7 bases between. The CDR3 has 12 amino acids. The J gene is TRBJ2-3, the V gene TRBV11-1; D could derive from TRBD1 or TRBD2 (5 bases each). Sample: PBMCs, taken before ibrutinib treatment. The source of this sequence is a human donor with chronic lymphocytic leukemia. The CDR3: CASSFWGDTQYF. DNA of the CDR3: TGTGCCAGCAGCTTTTGGGGGGATACGCAGTATTTT.